This T cell receptor (beta chain) was obtained from a study of cytomegalovirus exposure and HLA in healthy donors. For this clone: The antigen is undetermined.

V was trimmed by 0 bases and J by 6 bases, leaving 13 bases between them. The CDR3 has 14 residues. Per germline, CDR1 SGHKS and CDR2 YYEKEE (reference sequence). Study-wide results and limits: Apparent HLA restriction characterized most CMV-associated TCR beta chains in a later analysis.

PCR employed 60 Vbeta and 13 Jbeta primers. Data came from immunoSEQ multiplex PCR; TCRdb stores just in-frame clones and leaves some out. The sample includes roughly 170,000 clones, 80% of them seen just once. The sample consisted of PBMCs. The source is a man in his thirties or forties in good health and CMV-seropositive. This chain uses TRBV5-5 with TRBJ2-7, with D unresolved. CDR3 coding DNA: TGTGCCAGCAGCTTGGTTGAGCCTCCCTTCGAGCAGTACTTC. It yields the protein CASSLVEPPFEQYF.